This T cell receptor (beta chain) was identified in a study of cytomegalovirus exposure and HLA in healthy donors. Study summary: Among the 398 genotyped donors, 65% to 90% were placed in the Caucasian-associated ancestry cluster. Study observations and caveats: A reported reduction in N-insertions relative to the roughly 700-donor mean was seen in an Asian-associated ancestry cluster in a later analysis.

A word on this clone: Its antigen is still unknown.

Germline V gene data show CDR1 as SGHRS and CDR2 as YFSETQ. The ends lost 4 bases at V and 2 bases at J; junction bases unmatched: 7. The CDR3 is 17 amino acids. Both 60 Vbeta primers and 13 Jbeta primers went into the PCR. Per the authors' pipeline: Later reanalysis found 70 million to 95 million unique TCR beta chains, some 10 million of them shared. Libraries were prepared by immunoSEQ multiplex PCR; TCRdb keeps only in-frame clonotypes and omits some of them. D and trimming come from the DNA, and the V and J calls and clone size come from that table. The table has 110,000 to 150,000 clones, 73% seen once.

The chain uses TRBV5-1 and TRBJ2-2; the match to TRBD2 covers 11 bases. The TCR comes from a human donor in good health. The sequenced material came from PBMCs. DNA for the CDR3: TGCGCCAGCAGCGAGGGACTAGCGGAACTCAACACCGGGGAGCTGTTTTTT. It yields the protein CASSEGLAELNTGELFF.